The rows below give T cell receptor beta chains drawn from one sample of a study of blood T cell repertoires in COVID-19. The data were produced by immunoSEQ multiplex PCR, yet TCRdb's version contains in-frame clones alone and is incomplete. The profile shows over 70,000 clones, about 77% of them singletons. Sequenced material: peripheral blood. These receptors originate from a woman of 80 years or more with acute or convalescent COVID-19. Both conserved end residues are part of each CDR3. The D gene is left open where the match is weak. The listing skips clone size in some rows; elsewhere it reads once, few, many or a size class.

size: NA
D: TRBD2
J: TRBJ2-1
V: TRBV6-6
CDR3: CASSRTSGYEQFF
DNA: TGTGCCAGCTCAAGGACTAGTGGATATGAGCAGTTCTTC

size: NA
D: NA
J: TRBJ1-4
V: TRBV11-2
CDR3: CASSLITFAELFF
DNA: TGTGCCAGCAGCTTAATAACCTTTGCGGAACTGTTTTTT

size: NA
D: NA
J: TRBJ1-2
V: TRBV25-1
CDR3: CASSSAGGLYGYTF
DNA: TGTGCCAGCAGTAGTGCGGGGGGCCTCTATGGCTACACCTTC

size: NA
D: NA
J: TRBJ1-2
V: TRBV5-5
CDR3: CASSLVFRGGVYGYTF
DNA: TGTGCCAGCAGCTTGGTCTTCAGAGGAGGGGTATATGGCTACACCTTC

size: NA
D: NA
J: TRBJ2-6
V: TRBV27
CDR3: CASSEFSGANVLTF
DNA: TGTGCCAGCAGTGAGTTCTCTGGGGCCAACGTCCTGACTTTC

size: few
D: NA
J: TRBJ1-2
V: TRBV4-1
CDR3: CASSQGADGYTF
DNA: TGCGCCAGCAGCCAAGGGGCTGATGGCTACACCTTC

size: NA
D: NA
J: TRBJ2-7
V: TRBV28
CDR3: CASTSRGAWYEQYF
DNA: TGTGCCAGCACCTCTCGGGGGGCTTGGTACGAGCAGTACTTC

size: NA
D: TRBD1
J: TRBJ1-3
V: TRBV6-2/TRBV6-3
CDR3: CASSSTGQGPAGNTIYF
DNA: TGTGCCAGCAGTTCAACGGGACAGGGGCCCGCCGGAAACACCATATATTTT

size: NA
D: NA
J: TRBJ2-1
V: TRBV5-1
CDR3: CASSRLLESHEQFF
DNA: TGCGCCAGCAGCCGACTTTTAGAGTCTCATGAGCAGTTCTTC

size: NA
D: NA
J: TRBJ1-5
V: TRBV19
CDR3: CASSYKSQPQHF
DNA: TGTGCCAGTAGTTACAAAAGTCAGCCCCAGCATTTT

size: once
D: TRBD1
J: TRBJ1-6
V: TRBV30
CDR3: CAWSEGQGNSPLHF
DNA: TGTGCCTGGAGTGAGGGACAGGGGAATTCACCCCTCCACTTT

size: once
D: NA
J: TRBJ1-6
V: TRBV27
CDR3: CASSLFSPQDRRDSPLHF
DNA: TGTGCCAGCAGTTTATTCTCCCCCCAAGACAGGCGGGATTCACCCCTCCACTTT

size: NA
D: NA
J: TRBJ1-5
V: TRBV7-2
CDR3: CASSPGYDQPQHF
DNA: TGTGCCAGCAGCCCAGGGTACGACCAGCCCCAGCATTTT

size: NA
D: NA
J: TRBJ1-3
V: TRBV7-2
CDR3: CASSLQARSGNTIYF
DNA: TGTGCCAGCAGCTTGCAGGCCCGCTCTGGAAACACCATATATTTT

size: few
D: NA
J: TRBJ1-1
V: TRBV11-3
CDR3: CASSSTRGANTEAFF
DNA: TGTGCCAGCAGTTCTACCCGGGGGGCGAACACTGAAGCTTTCTTT

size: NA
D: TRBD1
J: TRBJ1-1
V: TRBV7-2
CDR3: CASSLGQGNTEAFF
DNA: TGTGCCAGCAGCTTGGGACAGGGAAACACTGAAGCTTTCTTT

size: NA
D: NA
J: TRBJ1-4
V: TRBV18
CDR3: CASSLGGGDEKLFF
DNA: TGTGCCAGCTCACTTGGCGGAGGGGATGAAAAACTGTTTTTT

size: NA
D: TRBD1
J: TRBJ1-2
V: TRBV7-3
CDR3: CASSRTGTGGVEENGYTF
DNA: TGTGCCAGCAGCAGAACCGGGACAGGGGGTGTAGAGGAAAATGGCTACACCTTC

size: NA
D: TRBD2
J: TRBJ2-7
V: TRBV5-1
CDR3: CASSFRGGSSYEQYF
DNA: TGCGCCAGCAGCTTTCGGGGGGGGAGCTCCTACGAGCAGTACTTC

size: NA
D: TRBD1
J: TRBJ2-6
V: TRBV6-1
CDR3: CASSEAPGQGIAGANVLTF
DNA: TGTGCCAGCAGTGAAGCCCCGGGACAGGGAATTGCTGGGGCCAACGTCCTGACTTTC

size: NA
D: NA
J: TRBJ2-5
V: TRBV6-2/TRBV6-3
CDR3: CASSPLARVETQYF
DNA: TGTGCCAGCAGTCCCCTAGCGAGGGTAGAGACCCAGTACTTC

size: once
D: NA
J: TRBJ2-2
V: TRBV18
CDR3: CASSPTLLGGTGELFF
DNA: TGTGCCAGCTCACCGACCCTGCTAGGCGGGACCGGGGAGCTGTTTTTT

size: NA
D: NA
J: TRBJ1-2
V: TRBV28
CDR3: CASSLGRGSTGYTF
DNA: TGTGCCAGCAGTTTGGGACGGGGGAGCACAGGCTACACCTTC

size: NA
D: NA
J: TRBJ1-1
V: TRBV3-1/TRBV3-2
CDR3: CASSQRGMGTEAFF
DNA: TGTGCCAGCAGCCAGCGGGGAATGGGGACTGAAGCTTTCTTT

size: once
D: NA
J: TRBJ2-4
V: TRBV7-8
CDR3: CASSLEAGDLAKNIQYF
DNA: TGTGCCAGCAGCTTAGAGGCAGGGGATTTAGCCAAAAACATTCAGTACTTC

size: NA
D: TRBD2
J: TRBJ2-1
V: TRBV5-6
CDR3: CASSLGLAGEYEQFF
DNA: TGTGCCAGCAGCTTAGGGCTAGCGGGAGAATATGAGCAGTTCTTC

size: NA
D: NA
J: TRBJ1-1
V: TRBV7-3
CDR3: CASRLQENTEAFF
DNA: TGTGCCAGCAGATTACAGGAGAACACTGAAGCTTTCTTT

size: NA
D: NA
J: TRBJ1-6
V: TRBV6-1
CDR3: CASSEATGLNSPLHF
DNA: TGTGCCAGCAGTGAAGCGACGGGACTTAATTCACCCCTCCACTTT

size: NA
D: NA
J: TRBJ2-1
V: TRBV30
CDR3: CAWSVGQNNLF
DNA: TGTGCCTGGAGTGTTGGACAGAATAACCTCTTC

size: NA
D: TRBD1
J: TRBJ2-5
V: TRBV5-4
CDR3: CASSLAQGIQETQYF
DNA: TGTGCCAGCAGCTTGGCACAGGGGATCCAAGAGACCCAGTACTTC

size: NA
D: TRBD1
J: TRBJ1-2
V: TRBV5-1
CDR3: CASSFGQGTGGYTF
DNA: TGCGCCAGCAGCTTCGGACAGGGGACGGGAGGCTACACCTTC

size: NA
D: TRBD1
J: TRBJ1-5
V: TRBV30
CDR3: CAWSVQGNQPQHF
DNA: TGTGCCTGGAGTGTACAGGGGAATCAGCCCCAGCATTTT

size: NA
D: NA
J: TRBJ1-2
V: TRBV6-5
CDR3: CASSYSGRRNYGYTF
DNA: TGTGCCAGCAGTTACTCAGGCAGGAGGAACTATGGCTACACCTTC

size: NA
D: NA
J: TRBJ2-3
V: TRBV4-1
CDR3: CASSQEMFPSTDTQYF
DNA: TGCGCCAGCAGCCAAGAAATGTTCCCTAGCACAGATACGCAGTATTTT

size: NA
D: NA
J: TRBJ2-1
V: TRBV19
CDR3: CASKTSYYNEQFF
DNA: TGTGCCAGTAAAACTAGCTACTACAATGAGCAGTTCTTC

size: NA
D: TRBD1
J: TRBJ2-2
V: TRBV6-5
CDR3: CASGTGQGADGELFF
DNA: TGTGCCAGCGGAACGGGACAGGGGGCCGACGGGGAGCTGTTTTTT

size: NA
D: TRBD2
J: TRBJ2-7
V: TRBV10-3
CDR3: CAISESKVSGVSTYEQYF
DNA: TGTGCCATCAGTGAGTCAAAAGTAAGCGGGGTCTCTACCTACGAGCAGTACTTC

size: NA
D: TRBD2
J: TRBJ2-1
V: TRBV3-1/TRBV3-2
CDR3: CASSEYSGGAYEQFF
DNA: TGTGCCAGCAGCGAATATAGCGGGGGGGCCTATGAGCAGTTCTTC

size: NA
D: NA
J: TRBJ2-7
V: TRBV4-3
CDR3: CASSSGQSEQYF
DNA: TGCGCCAGCAGCTCCGGACAGTCCGAGCAGTACTTC

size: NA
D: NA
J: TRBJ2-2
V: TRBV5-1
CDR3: CASSLQNDGELFF
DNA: TGCGCCAGCAGCTTACAGAATGATGGGGAGCTGTTTTTT

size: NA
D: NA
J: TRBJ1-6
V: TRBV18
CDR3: CASSPTVAGGSYNSPLHF
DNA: TGTGCCAGCTCACCCACCGTAGCGGGAGGCTCTTATAATTCACCCCTCCACTTT

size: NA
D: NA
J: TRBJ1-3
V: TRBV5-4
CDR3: CASSLYRSSGNTIYF
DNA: TGTGCCAGCAGCTTGTATAGAAGCTCTGGAAACACCATATATTTT

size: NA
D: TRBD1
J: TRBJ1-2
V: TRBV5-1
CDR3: CASSSSGQDGHTF
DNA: TGCGCCAGCAGCTCCAGCGGACAGGATGGCCACACCTTC